The clone carrying this TCR beta chain was seen a handful of times. Its specificity is unknown. The germline V gene encodes CDR1 MNHEY and CDR2 SMNVEV (reference sequence). Unmatched junction bases numbered 7, after V lost 6 bases and J lost 4 bases. The length of the CDR3 is 15 residues. With 60 Vbeta and 13 Jbeta primers, the PCR was carried out. Sequenced by immunoSEQ multiplex PCR; TCRdb stores in-frame clones only, minus some. The data show about 220,000 clones, 82% seen once. The source of the sample is a study of cytomegalovirus exposure and HLA in healthy donors. General study results and limits: CMV antigen specificity of three CMV-associated chains was confirmed in vitro. Sequencing had likely introduced a cluster of highly shared sequence variants as an artifact. Trimming of TCR beta V- and J-genes showed a link, identified in a later analysis, to a missense DCLRE1C variant.

The sequenced sample consisted of PBMCs. V usage is TRBV27 and J usage is TRBJ1-1, with 11 bases that match TRBD1. The sequence was collected from a man aged 40-49 years in good health and CMV-seropositive. The CDR3 bases are TGTGCCAGCAGACCCGGGACAGGGGGATTCACTGAAGCTTTCTTT. This encodes CASRPGTGGFTEAFF.